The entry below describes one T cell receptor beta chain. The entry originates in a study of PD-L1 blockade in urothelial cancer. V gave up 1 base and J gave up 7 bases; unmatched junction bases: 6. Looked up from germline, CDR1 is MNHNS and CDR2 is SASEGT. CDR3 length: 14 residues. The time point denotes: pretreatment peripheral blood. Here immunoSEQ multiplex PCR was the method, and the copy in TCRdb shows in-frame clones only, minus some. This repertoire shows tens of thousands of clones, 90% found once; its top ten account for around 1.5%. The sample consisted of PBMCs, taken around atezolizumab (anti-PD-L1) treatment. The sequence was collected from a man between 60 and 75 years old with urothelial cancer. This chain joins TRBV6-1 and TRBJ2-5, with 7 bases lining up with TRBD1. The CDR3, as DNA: TGTGCCAGCAGTGAAGATAGGGGGCGCGGGACCCAGTACTTC. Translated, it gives CASSEDRGRGTQYF.